Included here is one TCR beta chain sequence, with context. The target antigen is unknown. All donors participated as healthy donors of bone marrow. The germline V gene has CDR1 LGHNA and CDR2 YSLEER. The V gene lost 6 bases and the J gene lost 0 bases, with 11 bases spanning the gap. This CDR3 is 15 amino acids long. The PCR used 60 Vbeta and 13 Jbeta primers. Clones were sequenced by immunoSEQ multiplex PCR, and TCRdb holds only the in-frame ones, with some missing. The sample lists about 110,000 clones; about 80% were seen once. This sample is part of a study of cytomegalovirus exposure and HLA in healthy donors. The study, taken as a whole, reports: Cytomegalovirus status, reportedly, was diagnosed with high specificity and sensitivity by the classifier. Links to common viral pathogens appeared, in a later analysis, for several of the most significant clusters.

The material sequenced was PBMCs. The chain employs TRBV4-3 and TRBJ2-2; a weak D match, TRBD1 (5 bases). This receptor was taken from a man younger than 40 in good health and CMV-seropositive. Here the CDR3 DNA reads TGCGCCAGCAGAAGACAGACCGCGAACACCGGGGAGCTGTTTTTT. Encoded protein: CASRRQTANTGELFF.